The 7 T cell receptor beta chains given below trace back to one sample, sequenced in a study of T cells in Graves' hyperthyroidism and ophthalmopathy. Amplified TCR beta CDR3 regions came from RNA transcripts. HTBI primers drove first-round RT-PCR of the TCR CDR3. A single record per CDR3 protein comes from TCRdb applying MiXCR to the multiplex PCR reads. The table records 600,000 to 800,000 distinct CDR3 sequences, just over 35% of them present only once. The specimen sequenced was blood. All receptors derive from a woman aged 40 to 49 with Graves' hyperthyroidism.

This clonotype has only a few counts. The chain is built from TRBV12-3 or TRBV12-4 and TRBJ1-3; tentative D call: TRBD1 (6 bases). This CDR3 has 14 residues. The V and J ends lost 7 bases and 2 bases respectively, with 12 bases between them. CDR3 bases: TGTGCCAGCACCCTGGACAGAGCTGGAAACACCATATATTTT. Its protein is CASTLDRAGNTIYF.

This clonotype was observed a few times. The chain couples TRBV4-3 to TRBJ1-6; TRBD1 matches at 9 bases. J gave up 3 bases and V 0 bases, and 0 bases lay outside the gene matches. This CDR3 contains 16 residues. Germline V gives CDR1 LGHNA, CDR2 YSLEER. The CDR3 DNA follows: TGCGCCAGCAGCCAAGAGGACAGGGGCTATAATTCACCCCTCCACTTT. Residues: CASSQEDRGYNSPLHF.

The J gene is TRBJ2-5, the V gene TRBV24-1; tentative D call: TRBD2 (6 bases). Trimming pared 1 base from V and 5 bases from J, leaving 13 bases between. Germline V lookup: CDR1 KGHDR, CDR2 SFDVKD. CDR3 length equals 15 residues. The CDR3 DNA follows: TGTGCCACCAGTGATTTCTCCGGGGCGGGGGAGACCCAGTACTTC. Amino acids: CATSDFSGAGETQYF.

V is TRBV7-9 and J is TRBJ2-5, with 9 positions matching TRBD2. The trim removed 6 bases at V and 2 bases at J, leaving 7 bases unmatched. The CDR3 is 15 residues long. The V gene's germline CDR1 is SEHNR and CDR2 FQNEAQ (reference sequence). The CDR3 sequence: CASSFLAGKQETQYF. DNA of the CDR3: TGTGCCAGCAGTTTCCTAGCGGGGAAGCAAGAGACCCAGTACTTC.

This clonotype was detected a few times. The CDR3 nucleotides read TGTGCCAGCAGTGAAATTGGGCTTCACTCTGGAAACACCATATATTTT. Translation gives CASSEIGLHSGNTIYF. V and J are TRBV25-1 and TRBJ1-3; D not resolved. Germline CDR1 MGHDK, CDR2 SYGVNS. With 2 bases removed from V and 0 bases from J, the gap between germline ends came to 11 bases. The CDR3 runs 16 residues.

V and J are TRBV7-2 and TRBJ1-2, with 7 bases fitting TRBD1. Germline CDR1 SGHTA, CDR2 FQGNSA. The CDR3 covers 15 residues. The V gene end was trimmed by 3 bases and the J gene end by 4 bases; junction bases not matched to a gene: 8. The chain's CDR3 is CASSFPDRESYGYTF. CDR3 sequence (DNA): TGTGCCAGCAGCTTCCCAGACAGGGAGAGCTATGGCTACACCTTC. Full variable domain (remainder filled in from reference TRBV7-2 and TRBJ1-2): GAGVSQSPSNKVTEKGKDVELRCDPISGHTALYWYRQSLGQGLEFLIYFQGNSAPDKSGLPSDRFSAERTGGSVSTLTIQRTQQEDSAVYLCASSFPDRESYGYTFGSGTRLTVV.

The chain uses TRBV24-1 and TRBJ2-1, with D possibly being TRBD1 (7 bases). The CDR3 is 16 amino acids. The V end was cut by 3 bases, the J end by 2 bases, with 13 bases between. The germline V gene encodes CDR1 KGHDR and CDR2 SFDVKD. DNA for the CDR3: TGTGCCACCAGTGATCCACAGGGGAGGACCTACAATGAGCAGTTCTTC. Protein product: CATSDPQGRTYNEQFF.